This T cell receptor beta chain was found in a study of T cells after yellow fever vaccination. Across the study: When fractions had low cell numbers, they were prepared with SMART-Seq v4 Ultra Low Input. Study-level points and caveats: Most primary-vaccination clones reappeared after the booster (about 97% CD4, approximately 88% CD8).

They built TCR cDNA with 5'RACE template switching, a step that put in a universal primer site and UMIs. Each CDR3 protein is one row after TCRdb ran MiXCR on the 5' RACE reads. The sample carries 340,000 or so distinct CDR3 sequences, 9.5% to 15% recorded once. About this clonotype itself: What it recognizes is unknown.

This specimen was CD4+ T cells sorted from PBMCs, taken 15 days after the yellow fever booster vaccination. This TCR was sampled from a young man who received the YFV17D yellow fever vaccine.

The CDR3 sequence: CASSLTPGQVADTQYF. CDR3 nucleotides: TGTGCCAGCAGCTTGACCCCGGGACAGGTGGCAGATACGCAGTATTTT. The J gene is TRBJ2-3, the V gene TRBV5-4; 8 positions match TRBD1. Germline V gene lookup returns CDR1 SGHNT and CDR2 YYREEE (reference sequence). Trimming took 1 base from V and 4 from J; bases not matched to a gene: 8. This CDR3 spans 16 amino acids.